These 30 T cell receptor beta chains were all obtained from the same sample, sequenced in a study of Ad26.COV2.S vaccination and SARS-CoV-2 variants. Described treatment: about 20 received Ad26.COV2.S at low or high dose, single or two shots; roughly 5 received placebo; per-sample allocation not given. On day 63 after the first injection, vaccine and placebo recipients gave samples. Clones were read by immunoSEQ multiplex PCR, and TCRdb kept only the in-frame ones, dropping some. The data hold 380,000 or so clones, with about 87% observed a single time. The sample here was peripheral blood, taken in a trial of Ad26.COV2.S vaccine versus placebo. The receptors were sampled from a person aged 18-65 years who received the Ad26.COV2.S COVID-19 vaccine or a placebo.

This chain uses TRBV15 with TRBJ1-4; D perhaps matches TRBD1 (5 bases). The CDR3 runs to 15 residues. Germline CDR1 and CDR2: LNHNV and YYDKDF (reference sequence). With 3 bases removed from V and 0 bases from J, the gap between germline ends came to 8 bases. CDR3 sequence (DNA): TGTGCCACCAGCAGCGACAGTGCAACTAATGAAAAACTGTTTTTT. Translation: CATSSDSATNEKLFF.

This chain joins TRBV4-2 and TRBJ2-7; the D call may be TRBD1 or TRBD2 (5 bases each). This CDR3 comprises 13 residues. CDR1 is LGHNA and CDR2 is YNFKEQ in the germline V gene. Trimming pared 0 bases from V and 12 bases from J, leaving 15 bases between. The CDR3 DNA is TGTGCCAGCAGCCAAGACACGCCGGGGCTCACGTACTTC. Its translation is CASSQDTPGLTYF.

The chain carries TRBV2 and TRBJ2-5; D remains ambiguous. Per the germline V gene, CDR1 is SNHLY and CDR2 is FYNNEI. The CDR3 consists of 13 residues. V lost 5 bases and J 2 bases, leaving 9 bases between the germline ends. The CDR3: CASSPYLQETQYF. In DNA, the CDR3 is TGTGCCAGCAGTCCGTATCTACAAGAGACCCAGTACTTC.

The chain is built from TRBV6-5 and TRBJ2-5, with 8 nucleotides matching TRBD1. The CDR3 consists of 13 residues. V shed 6 bases and J 5 bases; nucleotides not matched to a gene: 5. In germline, CDR1 is MNHEY, CDR2 SVGAGI. CDR3 loop: CASSNRGEETQYF. The DNA of the CDR3 is TGTGCCAGCAGCAACAGGGGGGAGGAGACCCAGTACTTC.

J is TRBJ2-7 and V is TRBV25-1, with 8 bases matching TRBD1. The germline V gene encodes CDR1 MGHDK and CDR2 SYGVNS. The length of the CDR3 is 13 residues. V lost 3 bases and J lost 5; bases outside the gene matches: 3. CDR3 protein: CASSDWTGHEQYF. The CDR3 DNA is TGTGCCAGCAGTGACTGGACAGGGCACGAGCAGTACTTC.

This clone was recorded once. The rearrangement joins TRBV2 to TRBJ2-7; maybe TRBD1 (7 bases). This CDR3 is 15 amino acids long. V was cut by 7 bases and J by 5 bases, with 21 bases left in between. CDR1 and CDR2 (germline): SNHLY, FYNNEI. In DNA, the CDR3 is TGTGCCAGCAAGGGGTCTGCGGAGGGGGCGCACGAGCAGTACTTC. Residues: CASKGSAEGAHEQYF.

Worth noting for this clone: The same CDR3 is also encoded by other DNA sequences in this sample. This chain uses TRBV29-1 with TRBJ1-1; D ambiguous. The length of the CDR3 is 12 residues. Germline V gives CDR1 SQVTM, CDR2 ANQGSEA. Trimming pared 7 bases from V and 1 base from J, leaving 10 bases between. CDR3 in DNA: TGCAGCGCCGATCGGGGGAACACTGAAGCTTTCTTT. Translated: CSADRGNTEAFF.

The chain carries TRBV4-3 and TRBJ2-7; maybe TRBD1 (5 bases). The germline V gene has CDR1 LGHNA and CDR2 YSLEER. The CDR3 loop spans 15 amino acids. V was pared by 1 base and J by 2 bases, with 12 bases between. The CDR3 loop reads CASSQVGDRTYEQYF. In DNA form, the CDR3 reads TGCGCCAGCAGCCAAGTAGGAGACAGAACCTACGAGCAGTACTTC.

The DNA for the CDR3 is TGTGCCATCAGTGAAAGACAGGGGCGGGACACTGAAGCTTTCTTT. It encodes CAISERQGRDTEAFF. The chain joins TRBV10-3 to TRBJ1-1, with 8 positions matching TRBD1. The V and J ends lost 3 bases and 3 bases, in that order; junction bases with no gene match: 6. Germline lookup yields CDR1 ENHRY and CDR2 SYGVKD. The CDR3 is 15 residues long.

This chain uses TRBV10-3 with TRBJ1-1, with D hard to call. Trimming cost V 3 bases and J 10 bases, with 9 bases left between them. CDR3 length: 11 amino acids. The germline gives CDR1 ENHRY, CDR2 SYGVKD. CDR3 coding DNA: TGTGCCATCAGTGAAGGTTTGGGAGCTTTCTTT. Translated: CAISEGLGAFF.

The rearrangement uses TRBV29-1 and TRBJ1-4; TRBD1 might be the D (5 bases). This CDR3 is 14 amino acids long. Germline V lookup: CDR1 SQVTM, CDR2 ANQGSEA. The V gene lost 5 bases and the J gene lost 5 bases, with 15 bases spanning the gap. CDR3 amino acids: CSVFWGNANEKLFF. The CDR3 DNA reads as TGCAGCGTTTTTTGGGGCAATGCCAATGAAAAACTGTTTTTT.

This clone was detected once. J is TRBJ2-2 and V is TRBV19, with 8 bases matching TRBD1. Germline lookup yields CDR1 LNHDA and CDR2 SQIVND (reference sequence). Germline trimming cut 7 bases from V and 3 bases from J; bases unmatched to any gene: 7. This CDR3 comprises 15 residues. The CDR3 loop is CASTPGDRYTGELFF. DNA for the CDR3: TGTGCCAGTACCCCGGGGGACAGGTACACCGGGGAGCTGTTTTTT.

This chain connects TRBV6-5 to TRBJ2-7; D remains ambiguous. CDR3 length: 13 residues. The V and J ends lost 6 bases and 0 bases respectively, with 9 bases between them. CDR1 MNHEY and CDR2 SVGAGI come from the germline V gene. CDR3 bases: TGTGCCAGCAGCCCCCCTAGCTCCTACGAGCAGTACTTC. It encodes CASSPPSSYEQYF.

This chain connects TRBV30 to TRBJ1-5, with a weak D call TRBD1 (6 bases). Germline loops: CDR1 GTSNPN, CDR2 SVGIG (reference sequence). Trimming pared 1 base from V and 4 bases from J, leaving 17 bases between. The CDR3 is made up of 16 amino acids. The CDR3 sequence is CAWSDYGRGTNQPQHF. The CDR3, as DNA: TGTGCCTGGAGTGACTACGGCAGGGGCACTAATCAGCCCCAGCATTTT.

The chain recombines TRBV27 with TRBJ2-1; TRBD1 might be the D (5 bases). Trimming took off 4 bases at V and 3 bases at J, with 16 bases between the two ends. The CDR3 totals 16 residues. Germline-derived CDR1 and CDR2 are MNHEY and SMNVEV (reference sequence). This CDR3 is CASSSPGHRHYNEQFF. As DNA, the CDR3 is TGTGCCAGCAGTTCACCCGGACATCGTCACTACAATGAGCAGTTCTTC.

CDR3 loop: CASSPSTIYEQYF. The CDR3 DNA reads TGTGCCAGCTCACCTTCGACTATCTACGAGCAGTACTTC. This chain uses TRBV18 with TRBJ2-7; weak D call: TRBD2 (5 bases). The germline V and J ends were trimmed by 3 bases and 3 bases, with 9 bases remaining between them. This CDR3 contains 13 residues. CDR1 and CDR2 from the germline V gene are KGHSH and LQKENI.

This chain links TRBV28 with TRBJ1-5, with D tentatively TRBD1 (6 bases). Germline V CDR1 and CDR2: MDHEN, SYDVKM. The length of the CDR3 is 17 residues. Trimming took off 4 bases at V and 1 base at J, with 17 bases between the two ends. The CDR3 DNA is TGTGCCAGCAGTTCTTCTAGACAGGTTTCAAGCAATCAGCCCCAGCATTTT. Amino acid sequence: CASSSSRQVSSNQPQHF.

V usage is TRBV9 and J usage is TRBJ2-3, with a possible D match to TRBD1 (6 bases). Trimming removed 0 bases from V and 7 bases from J, with 18 bases in between. The CDR3 sequence is 16 residues long. Germline lookup yields CDR1 SGDLS and CDR2 YYNGEE. CDR3 sequence reads: CASSVALGGSTNTQYF. For the CDR3, the DNA is TGTGCCAGCAGCGTAGCGCTAGGGGGTAGCACGAATACGCAGTATTTT.

V and J are TRBV7-2 and TRBJ1-2; D perhaps matches TRBD1 (6 bases). V shed 5 bases and J shed 1 base, with 14 bases lying between them. CDR3 length equals 15 residues. From germline, CDR1 is SGHTA and CDR2 FQGNSA. The CDR3 region is CASSARTVYNYGYTF. As DNA, the CDR3 is TGTGCCAGCAGCGCCAGGACAGTATATAACTATGGCTACACCTTC. The variable domain in full, completed from reference TRBV7-2 and TRBJ1-2, reads GAGVSQSPSNKVTEKGKDVELRCDPISGHTALYWYRQSLGQGLEFLIYFQGNSAPDKSGLPSDRFSAERTGGSVSTLTIQRTQQEDSAVYLCASSARTVYNYGYTFGSGTRLTVV.

V gene TRBV7-9 combines with J gene TRBJ1-1; D possibly corresponds to TRBD1 (6 bases). Between the trimmed V and J ends, which lost 8 bases and 2 bases, there was a span of 15 bases. Germline values: CDR1 SEHNR, CDR2 FQNEAQ (reference sequence). This CDR3 is 14 amino acids long. CDR3 bases: TGTGCCAGCTGTCAGGGGCCAGTCAACACTGAAGCTTTCTTT. This codes for CASCQGPVNTEAFF.

This chain joins TRBV12-3 or TRBV12-4 and TRBJ1-2; 9 nucleotides agree with TRBD1. Trimming cost V 6 bases and J 5 bases; bases outside gene matches: 4. There are 13 residues in the CDR3. The CDR3 sequence: CASRGQGFYGYTF. The CDR3 DNA follows: TGTGCCAGCAGGGGACAGGGTTTTTATGGCTACACCTTC.

The chain is built from TRBV6-2 or TRBV6-3 and TRBJ2-3; no reliable D call. The CDR3 is made up of 13 amino acids. The germline V gene has CDR1 MNHEY and CDR2 SVGEGT. The V gene lost 4 bases and the J gene lost 6 bases, with 11 bases spanning the gap. In DNA form, the CDR3 reads TGTGCCAGCAGTTGGAGAGAGACCGATACGCAGTATTTT. This sequence encodes CASSWRETDTQYF.

The J gene is TRBJ1-6, the V gene TRBV2, with TRBD1 matching over 11 bases. Germline trimming cut 6 bases from V and 10 bases from J; bases unmatched to any gene: 8. CDR1 is SNHLY and CDR2 is FYNNEI in the germline V gene. The CDR3 loop spans 15 amino acids. In nucleotides, the CDR3 is TGTGCCAGCAGAGGAGGGGGACAGGGGGTCTCACCCCTCCACTTT. Residues: CASRGGGQGVSPLHF.

The rearrangement uses TRBV30 and TRBJ1-5; D remains ambiguous. Germline assignment: CDR1 GTSNPN and CDR2 SVGIG (reference sequence). The CDR3 sequence is 15 residues long. V was trimmed by 2 bases and J by 1 base, leaving 12 bases between them. The CDR3 protein is CAWSSRVGSNQPQHF. CDR3 sequence (DNA): TGTGCCTGGAGTTCAAGGGTGGGAAGCAATCAGCCCCAGCATTTT.

V is TRBV6-6 and J is TRBJ2-5; D may be TRBD1 (6 bases). V shed 5 bases and J shed 4 bases, with 14 bases lying between them. Germline V gene sequence: CDR1 MNHNY, CDR2 SVGAGI (reference sequence). CDR3 length: 14 amino acids. The CDR3 DNA follows: TGTGCCAGCAGTGGCCTGGGGGCAGGAGAGACCCAGTACTTC. Translating gives CASSGLGAGETQYF.

The sample holds one count of this clone. The gene calls are TRBV21-1 and TRBJ2-3; the table's D call, TRBD2, was not checked against the DNA. TRBV21-1 is termed a pseudogene. This CDR3 contains 15 residues. The CDR3 spells CARQNSGVSTDTQYF. DNA for the CDR3: TGTGCCAGACAAAATAGCGGGGTGAGCACAGATACGCAGTATTTT.

The chain carries TRBV7-9 and TRBJ1-3; tentative D call: TRBD1 (6 bases). V lost 3 bases, J lost 4 bases, and 13 bases lay in between. The CDR3 spans 15 residues. Germline V gene sequence: CDR1 SEHNR, CDR2 FQNEAQ (reference sequence). CDR3 in amino acids: CASSLKQGYGNTIYF. CDR3 in DNA: TGTGCCAGCAGCTTGAAACAGGGATACGGAAACACCATATATTTT.

The chain employs TRBV19 and TRBJ2-7, with 10 bases that match TRBD2. CDR1 is LNHDA and CDR2 is SQIVND in the germline V gene (reference sequence). This CDR3 is 15 amino acids long. Losses at the gene ends were 3 bases for V and 3 bases for J; bases not matched to a gene: 5. Written as DNA, the CDR3 is TGTGCCAGTAGTATCTCTAGCGGGGGCTTCTACGAGCAGTACTTC. As protein: CASSISSGGFYEQYF.

The rearrangement uses TRBV6-6 and TRBJ2-6; 7 positions match TRBD2. The CDR3 runs to 17 residues. Trimming took 5 bases from V and 0 from J; bases not matched to a gene: 7. CDR1 is MNHNY and CDR2 is SVGAGI in the germline V gene (reference sequence). CDR3 in DNA: TGTGCCAGCAGTCAGTGGGGGGGGAGCTCTGGGGCCAACGTCCTGACTTTC. As protein: CASSQWGGSSGANVLTF.

This clone occurred once. V gene TRBV3-1 (or the pseudogene TRBV3-2) combines with J gene TRBJ2-3; TRBD2 aligns across 11 bases. The V gene end was trimmed by 1 base and the J gene end by 0 bases; junction bases not matched to a gene: 3. CDR3 length equals 17 residues. Looked up from germline, CDR1 is LGHDT and CDR2 is YNNKEL (reference sequence). CDR3 loop: CASSQGLAGGSTDTQYF. CDR3 nucleotides: TGTGCCAGCAGCCAAGGGTTAGCGGGAGGGAGCACAGATACGCAGTATTTT.